One T cell receptor (beta chain) is described in this entry. Its antigen is not known. Unmatched junction bases numbered 4, after V lost 1 base and J lost 0 bases. Per germline, CDR1 MNHEY and CDR2 SMNVEV (reference sequence). The CDR3 has 17 residues. Under the authors' procedure: Filtering of immunoSEQ junctional sequences could not match full-length read filtering. Measured with immunoSEQ multiplex PCR; TCRdb has only the in-frame clones, and not every one. V, J and clone size were drawn from that table, and D and trimming were deduced from the DNA. The repertoire includes approximately 940,000 clones, around 80% of them detected once, and approximately 1.5% sits in the top ten. These data come from a study of shared clonotypes between healthy human individuals. Study observations and caveats: Clonotype sharing among the donors was expected to vary with sequencing depth. Naive subsets tended to show greater estimated richness than memory subsets.

Sequencing was carried out using memory CD4+ T cells sorted from blood. As for subset: CD45RA-negative fraction. The chain uses TRBV27 and TRBJ2-3; 10 nucleotides align to TRBD2. The TCR originated in a man between 18 and 29 years old in good health. The CDR3 region is CASSLLTSGSSTDTQYF. DNA of the CDR3: TGTGCCAGCAGTTTATTGACTAGCGGGTCTAGCACAGATACGCAGTATTTT.